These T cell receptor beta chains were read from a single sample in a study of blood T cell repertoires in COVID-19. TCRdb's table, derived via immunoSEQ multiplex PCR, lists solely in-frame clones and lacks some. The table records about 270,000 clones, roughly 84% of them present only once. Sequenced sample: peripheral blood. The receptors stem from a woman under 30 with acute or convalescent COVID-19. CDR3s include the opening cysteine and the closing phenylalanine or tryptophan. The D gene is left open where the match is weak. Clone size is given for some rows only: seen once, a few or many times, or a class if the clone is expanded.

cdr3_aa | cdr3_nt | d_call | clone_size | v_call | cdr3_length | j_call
CASSWGQALYGYTF | TGTGCCAGTAGTTGGGGACAGGCTTTATATGGCTACACCTTC | TRBD1 | few | TRBV19 | 14 | TRBJ1-2
CASSYPSAYWELQETQYF | TGTGCCAGCAGTTACCCCTCTGCGTATTGGGAGCTCCAAGAGACCCAGTACTTC | . | . | TRBV6-2/TRBV6-3 | 18 | TRBJ2-5
CASSTTSSYEQYF | TGTGCCAGCAGCACCACCAGCTCCTACGAGCAGTACTTC | . | . | TRBV9 | 13 | TRBJ2-7
CATGDTAHGELFF | TGTGCCACCGGGGACACGGCCCACGGGGAGCTGTTTTTT | . | . | TRBV24-1 | 13 | TRBJ2-2
CASSYSGQWGNYEQYF | TGTGCCAGCAGTTACTCAGGACAGTGGGGAAACTACGAGCAGTACTTC | . | . | TRBV6-5 | 16 | TRBJ2-7
CATSRDQGAYEQYF | TGTGCCACCAGCAGAGATCAGGGGGCCTACGAGCAGTACTTC | TRBD1 | . | TRBV15 | 14 | TRBJ2-7
CASSYSGQGFYEQYF | TGTGCCAGCAGTTACTCGGGACAGGGGTTCTACGAGCAGTACTTC | TRBD1 | . | TRBV6-5 | 15 | TRBJ2-7
CASSFGTGSGELFF | TGTGCCAGCAGCTTTGGTACAGGATCCGGGGAGCTGTTTTTT | . | . | TRBV7-2 | 14 | TRBJ2-2
CSASRGSLGANVLTF | TGCAGTGCTAGTAGGGGTTCGCTTGGGGCCAACGTCCTGACTTTC | . | . | TRBV20-1 | 15 | TRBJ2-6
CASSSGLGGISYEQYF | TGTGCCAGTAGTAGTGGATTGGGCGGGATCTCGTACGAGCAGTACTTC | . | . | TRBV19 | 16 | TRBJ2-7
CASSLGLGSYEQYF | TGTGCCAGCAGCCTCGGACTGGGATCCTACGAGCAGTACTTC | . | . | TRBV9 | 14 | TRBJ2-7
CASRGIGQGNEKLFF | TGTGCCAGCAGAGGAATTGGACAGGGGAATGAAAAACTGTTTTTT | TRBD1 | . | TRBV6-5 | 15 | TRBJ1-4
CASRPDTNTEAFF | TGTGCCAGCAGACCGGACACGAACACTGAAGCTTTCTTT | . | once | TRBV2 | 13 | TRBJ1-1
CASSYHRDQETQYF | TGTGCCAGCAGTTACCATCGGGACCAAGAGACCCAGTACTTC | . | . | TRBV6-2/TRBV6-3 | 14 | TRBJ2-5
CASSLDEGSTEAFF | TGTGCCAGCAGCTTAGATGAGGGCAGCACTGAAGCTTTCTTT | . | . | TRBV7-2 | 14 | TRBJ1-1
CASSLGTGDSDAFF | TGTGCCAGCAGCTTAGGGACAGGGGATTCGGACGCTTTCTTT | TRBD1 | . | TRBV7-9 | 14 | TRBJ1-1
CASSPLPLNYNEQFF | TGCGCCAGCAGCCCTCTTCCTCTTAACTACAATGAGCAGTTCTTC | . | . | TRBV4-1 | 15 | TRBJ2-1
CASSGSSYEQYF | TGTGCCAGTAGCGGTAGCTCCTACGAGCAGTACTTC | . | . | TRBV2 | 12 | TRBJ2-7
CASKFSLASGRANTGELFF | TGTGCCAGTAAATTTAGTCTGGCTAGCGGGAGGGCGAACACCGGGGAGCTGTTTTTT | TRBD2 | . | TRBV19 | 19 | TRBJ2-2
CATSQEDARDSNQPQHF | TGTGCCACCAGCCAAGAGGATGCCAGGGATAGCAATCAGCCCCAGCATTTT | . | . | TRBV15 | 17 | TRBJ1-5
CASSYLGQRLNTEAFF | TGTGCCAGCAGTTACCTGGGACAGCGTCTTAACACTGAAGCTTTCTTT | TRBD1 | . | TRBV6-5 | 16 | TRBJ1-1
CASSLSGRAHNEQFF | TGTGCCAGCAGCTTAAGCGGGAGGGCCCACAATGAGCAGTTCTTC | TRBD2 | . | TRBV7-3 | 15 | TRBJ2-1
CASSVGTYEQYF | TGTGCCAGCAGTGTCGGGACATACGAGCAGTACTTC | . | . | TRBV12-3/TRBV12-4 | 12 | TRBJ2-7
CASSESYGQGPPNYGYTF | TGTGCCAGCAGTGAATCCTATGGACAGGGCCCACCTAACTATGGCTACACCTTC | TRBD1 | . | TRBV25-1 | 18 | TRBJ1-2
CASSPDYGYTF | TGTGCCAGCAGTCCCGACTATGGCTACACCTTC | . | . | TRBV2 | 11 | TRBJ1-2
CASSHLGQNQPQHF | TGCGCCAGCAGTCATCTTGGACAGAATCAGCCCCAGCATTTT | . | . | TRBV23-1 | 14 | TRBJ1-5
CASSQEGGAFRYTF | TGCGCCAGCAGCCAAGAGGGAGGGGCGTTCCGCTACACCTTC | . | . | TRBV4-1 | 14 | TRBJ1-2